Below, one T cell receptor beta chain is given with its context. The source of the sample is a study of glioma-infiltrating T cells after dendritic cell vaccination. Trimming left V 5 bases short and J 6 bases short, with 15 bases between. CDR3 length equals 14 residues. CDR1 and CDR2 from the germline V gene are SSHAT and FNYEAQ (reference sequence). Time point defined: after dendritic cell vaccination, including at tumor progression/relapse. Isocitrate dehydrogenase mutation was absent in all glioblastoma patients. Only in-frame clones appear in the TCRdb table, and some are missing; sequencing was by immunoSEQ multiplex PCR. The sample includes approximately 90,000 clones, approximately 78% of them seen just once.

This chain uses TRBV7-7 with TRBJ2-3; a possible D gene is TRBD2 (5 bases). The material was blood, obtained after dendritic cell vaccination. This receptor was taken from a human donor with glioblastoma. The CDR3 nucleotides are TGTGCCAGCAGCGCGGGCCCCGGCATGGATACGCAGTATTTT. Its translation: CASSAGPGMDTQYF.